Listed below are T cell receptor beta chains from one sample, sequenced in a study of blood T cell repertoires in COVID-19. TCRdb keeps only in-frame clones here, not all; method: immunoSEQ multiplex PCR. The repertoire holds 100,000 to 150,000 clones, with roughly 91% as singletons. The specimen sequenced was peripheral blood. These receptors were collected from a man aged 60-69 years with COVID-19, enrolled during active disease. The conserved cysteine and the conserved F or W are not part of the CDR3 here. Each record gives: clone size, J gene, V gene, CDR3 protein. Expanded clones are given a class, and other clones once, few, many or no size at all.

NA | TRBJ1-1 | TRBV7-9 | ASRDRNTEAF
NA | TRBJ2-3 | TRBV9 | ASSVVASIGTDTQY
NA | TRBJ2-7 | TRBV6-5 | ASSYDRVAYEQY
NA | TRBJ1-1 | TRBV6-5 | ASKGGLANTEAF
once | TRBJ2-1 | TRBV14 | ASSSRGYYNEQF
NA | TRBJ1-5 | TRBV28 | ASSLTGALNQPQH
NA | TRBJ2-2 | TRBV7-2 | ASSFGLAGTGELF
NA | TRBJ1-1 | TRBV4-1 | ASSRSQGMNTEAF
NA | TRBJ2-3 | TRBV6-5 | ASSRSGTSTDTQY
few | TRBJ1-2 | TRBV11-2 | ASSLDAGNYGYT
NA | TRBJ1-2 | TRBV5-8 | ASSLTTQRGYT
NA | TRBJ2-3 | TRBV18 | ASSPRAGGPDTQY
NA | TRBJ1-4 | TRBV7-9 | ASSLATGSNEKLF
once | TRBJ1-3 | TRBV19 | ASSIGRSGNTIY
NA | TRBJ1-2 | TRBV6-5 | ASRKRQGILGGYT
NA | TRBJ1-5 | TRBV30 | AWNGQGVGQPQH
NA | TRBJ1-2 | TRBV12-3/TRBV12-4 | ASSRGDSYGYT
NA | TRBJ1-3 | TRBV6-6 | ASSRTENTIY
NA | TRBJ2-1 | TRBV5-1 | ASSLASGGADEQF
NA | TRBJ2-7 | TRBV7-3 | ASSPDRGSYEQY
few | TRBJ1-5 | TRBV5-6 | ASSLGRNQPQH
NA | TRBJ2-7 | TRBV6-2/TRBV6-3 | ASSSPSDRDGYEQY
NA | TRBJ1-5 | TRBV9 | ASSVERVIYSNQPQH
NA | TRBJ2-5 | TRBV5-4 | ASSLEGDSGGGETQY
NA | TRBJ1-1 | TRBV19 | ASRQGPMNTEAF
NA | TRBJ1-6 | TRBV6-5 | ASSYSTTINSPLH
NA | TRBJ1-4 | TRBV10-2 | ASSARGTGGEREKLF
NA | TRBJ2-1 | TRBV21-1 | ASSPLAGPQF
NA | TRBJ1-1 | TRBV6-8 | ASSYSHRGGTEAF
NA | TRBJ2-2 | TRBV18 | ASSPRDRGSVTGELF
NA | TRBJ1-1 | TRBV27 | ASRPPGMNTEAF
NA | TRBJ1-2 | TRBV30 | AWSGGRLYGYT
NA | TRBJ2-6 | TRBV19 | ASSQGTGANVLT
NA | TRBJ1-2 | TRBV5-1 | ASSLQGGPPYGYT
NA | TRBJ2-4 | TRBV3-1/TRBV3-2 | ASSHIRDRVHIQY
NA | TRBJ1-1 | TRBV25-1 | ASSEQDSAF
NA | TRBJ1-6 | TRBV19 | ATAGGNNSPLH
NA | TRBJ2-3 | TRBV9 | ASSVAPTSGGDTQY
NA | TRBJ1-4 | TRBV28 | ASSLAGTGSEKLF
NA | TRBJ1-4 | TRBV5-1 | ASSLARVANEKLF
NA | TRBJ1-2 | TRBV6-5 | ASSITGGHGYT
NA | TRBJ2-7 | TRBV6-5 | ASSPTGLRASEQY
NA | TRBJ1-2 | TRBV5-8 | ASSMGQGAAGYT